One sample yielded the 18 T cell receptor beta chains listed below, sequenced in a study of technical replicates of blood from a few donors. TCRdb keeps only in-frame clones here, not all; method: immunoSEQ multiplex PCR. Of approximately 73,000 clones listed, approximately 96% are singletons. Material: T cells isolated from PBMCs. Receptors originate from a human donor in good health.

This chain connects TRBV7-8 to TRBJ2-7, with D uncertain. This CDR3 region has 15 residues. Germline loops: CDR1 SGHVS, CDR2 FQNEAQ. The V end lost 4 bases, the J end lost 2 bases, and 15 bases lay between the germline ends. The CDR3 here is CASSSAVGVAYEQYF. The CDR3 DNA sequence: TGTGCCAGCAGCTCGGCGGTCGGAGTGGCCTACGAGCAGTACTTC.

This clone was observed once. The chain couples TRBV2 to TRBJ2-1; 9 bases fit TRBD2. The CDR3 totals 14 residues. Germline V gene lookup returns CDR1 SNHLY and CDR2 FYNNEI. V lost 7 bases and J lost 6; bases outside the gene matches: 7. CDR3 sequence (DNA): TGTGCCAGCAAATGGGGACTAGCTTCCAATGAGCAGTTCTTC. Residues: CASKWGLASNEQFF.

The V and J genes are TRBV7-9 and TRBJ1-3, with D possibly matching TRBD1 (5 bases). V shed 0 bases and J shed 4 bases, with 16 bases lying between them. This CDR3 has 17 residues. The germline V gene encodes CDR1 SEHNR and CDR2 FQNEAQ (reference sequence). In DNA, the CDR3 is TGTGCCAGCAGCTTAGCGCCTAGTAGGGGTTCGGGAAACACCATATATTTT. Translation gives CASSLAPSRGSGNTIYF.

The CDR3 DNA follows: TGTGCCAGCAGCATCACAGGGGCATCGGGCACAGATACGCAGTATTTT. Residues: CASSITGASGTDTQYF. The rearrangement uses TRBV28 and TRBJ2-3; 7 bases line up with TRBD1. J lost 1 base, V lost 6 bases, and 10 bases had no gene match. Looked up from germline, CDR1 is MDHEN and CDR2 is SYDVKM. The CDR3 contains 16 residues. The full variable domain, in which reference TRBV28 and TRBJ2-3 provide the parts outside the CDR3, is DVKVTQSSRYLVKRTGEKVFLECVQDMDHENMFWYRQDPGLGLRLIYFSYDVKMKEKGDIPEGYSVSREKKERFSLILESASTNQTSMYLCASSITGASGTDTQYFGPGTRLTVL.

CDR3 in amino acids: CASRPGLSAYEQYF. CDR3 sequence (DNA): TGTGCCAGCCGACCCGGCTTGAGCGCCTACGAGCAGTACTTC. The chain couples TRBV5-6 to TRBJ2-7; D unresolved. V lost 7 bases, J lost 2 bases, and 16 bases lay in between. CDR1 is SGHDT and CDR2 is YYEEEE in the germline V gene. CDR3 length: 14 amino acids.

The rearrangement links TRBV10-3 to TRBJ1-1; TRBD1 matches 10 bases. The CDR3 totals 16 residues. The ends lost 2 bases at V and 1 base at J; junction bases unmatched: 4. The germline V gene encodes CDR1 ENHRY and CDR2 SYGVKD. CDR3 coding DNA: TGTGCCATCAGTGAGAGGGACAGGGGCGAGAACACTGAAGCTTTCTTT. Translated, it gives CAISERDRGENTEAFF.

This chain uses TRBV19 with TRBJ2-7; D gene ambiguous. The CDR3 is made up of 14 amino acids. V dropped 5 bases and J dropped 6 bases, with 17 bases sitting between them. CDR1 LNHDA and CDR2 SQIVND come from the germline V gene (reference sequence). The CDR3 sequence is CASSYLGVLSEQYF. The CDR3 DNA follows: TGTGCCAGTAGTTATCTAGGAGTACTCTCCGAGCAGTACTTC.

The rearrangement uses TRBV4-3 and TRBJ2-7, with TRBD2 matching over 8 bases. The CDR3 totals 15 residues. The germline V gene has CDR1 LGHNA and CDR2 YSLEER. Unmatched junction bases numbered 4, after V lost 1 base and J lost 2 bases. CDR3 loop: CASSQVPGLAYEQYF. For the CDR3, the DNA is TGCGCCAGCAGCCAAGTTCCGGGACTAGCCTACGAGCAGTACTTC.

The chain joins TRBV28 to TRBJ2-1; 7 bases align to TRBD1. V trimming: 6 bases; J trimming: 3 bases; junction bases outside the gene matches: 8. The CDR3 is 15 residues long. Germline loops: CDR1 MDHEN, CDR2 SYDVKM. CDR3: CASSSGTAIYNEQFF. CDR3 bases: TGTGCCAGCAGCTCCGGGACAGCGATCTACAATGAGCAGTTCTTC.

The chain uses TRBV5-1 and TRBJ1-5; the D is unclear. Germline V gene lookup returns CDR1 SGHRS and CDR2 YFSETQ. CDR3 size: 12 residues. Trimming took 4 bases from V and 1 from J, leaving 3 bases between them. CDR3 in DNA: TGCGCCAGCAGCCCGAGCAATCAGCCCCAGCATTTT. It specifies CASSPSNQPQHF. Drawing the rest from reference TRBV5-1 and TRBJ1-5, the complete variable domain is KAGVTQTPRYLIKTRGQQVTLSCSPISGHRSVSWYQQTPGQGLQFLFEYFSETQRNKGNFPGRFSGRQFSNSRSEMNVSTLELGDSALYLCASSPSNQPQHFGDGTRLSIL.

The chain has TRBV6-1 and TRBJ2-7; TRBD1 might be the D (6 bases). The germline V gene encodes CDR1 MNHNS and CDR2 SASEGT. This CDR3 comprises 16 residues. Trimming cost V 2 bases and J 0 bases, with 14 bases left between them. The CDR3 spells CASSERRTVISYEQYF. For the CDR3, the DNA is TGTGCCAGCAGTGAAAGGAGGACAGTGATCTCCTACGAGCAGTACTTC.

The chain employs TRBV27 and TRBJ2-2; no clear D gene. CDR3 length equals 16 residues. Germline CDR1 and CDR2: MNHEY and SMNVEV (reference sequence). Between the trimmed V and J ends, which lost 3 bases and 1 base, there was a span of 12 bases. CDR3 protein: CASSLTHLVNTGELFF. DNA of the CDR3: TGTGCCAGCAGTTTGACACACCTTGTGAACACCGGGGAGCTGTTTTTT.

CDR3 in amino acids: CASRGTSGHNEQFF. CDR3 coding DNA: TGTGCCAGCAGGGGGACTAGCGGACACAATGAGCAGTTCTTC. The chain recombines TRBV2 with TRBJ2-1, with 11 bases fitting TRBD2. CDR1 and CDR2 from the germline V gene are SNHLY and FYNNEI. The junction had 3 bases not matched to a gene; V was cut back by 6 bases and J by 5 bases. The CDR3 covers 14 residues. Drawing the rest from reference TRBV2 and TRBJ2-1, the complete variable domain is EPEVTQTPSHQVTQMGQEVILRCVPISNHLYFYWYRQILGQKVEFLVSFYNNEISEKSEIFDDQFSVERPDGSNFTLKIRSTKLEDSAMYFCASRGTSGHNEQFFGPGTRLTVL.

The chain recombines TRBV10-3 with TRBJ2-3; D unclear. The CDR3 is 15 amino acids. With 7 bases removed from V and 0 bases from J, the gap between germline ends came to 14 bases. CDR1 and CDR2 (germline): ENHRY, SYGVKD. CDR3 protein: CAITGSPASTDTQYF. The CDR3 region has the DNA TGTGCCATCACCGGGTCCCCCGCTAGCACAGATACGCAGTATTTT.

The chain employs TRBV6-5 and TRBJ1-1; no clear D gene. The CDR3 totals 14 residues. Germline loops: CDR1 MNHEY, CDR2 SVGAGI. Trimming took off 5 bases at V and 5 bases at J, with 15 bases between the two ends. DNA of the CDR3: TGTGCCAGCAGTGAAAGAGGGAGTCGAACTGAAGCTTTCTTT. Protein sequence: CASSERGSRTEAFF.

The chain employs TRBV4-1 and TRBJ2-2; the match to TRBD1 covers 7 bases. V dropped 0 bases and J dropped 4; count of bases not matched to a gene: 2. The CDR3 is 15 amino acids. Germline values: CDR1 MGHRA, CDR2 YSYEKL. CDR3 DNA: TGCGCCAGCAGCCAAGACAGGGGGAGCACCGGGGAGCTGTTTTTT. It encodes CASSQDRGSTGELFF.

This sequence joins TRBV2 and TRBJ2-3; 11 bases agree with TRBD2. The J segment lost 5 bases and the V segment lost 6 bases, leaving 4 bases of the junction unmatched. This CDR3 is built from 14 residues. In germline, CDR1 is SNHLY, CDR2 FYNNEI. The CDR3 is CASRIGLAGDTQYF. Written as DNA, the CDR3 is TGTGCCAGCAGAATTGGACTAGCGGGAGATACGCAGTATTTT.

This clone was seen only once. The chain is built from TRBV12-1 and TRBJ1-4. TRBV12-1 is a listed pseudogene. This CDR3 comprises 14 residues. This CDR3 is CASHSRRINEKLFF. DNA for the CDR3: TGTGCCAGCCACTCTAGACGGATTAATGAAAAACTGTTTTTT.